This entry lists 26 T cell receptor beta chains sequenced from one sample in a study of early T cells in non-severe SARS-CoV-2 infection. TCRdb reprocessed the 5' RACE reads via MiXCR and lists one record per CDR3 protein. Of around 72,000 distinct CDR3 sequences listed, around a tenth were seen once; the top ten hold around 7.3%. Sequencing was performed on whole blood, taken at baseline. These receptors all come from an adult who was a healthcare worker with PCR-confirmed SARS-CoV-2 infection or an uninfected control (not recorded which).

The chain has TRBV6-5 and TRBJ1-2, with a tentative D call TRBD1 (5 bases). V lost 7 bases and J 4 bases, leaving 13 bases between the germline ends. From germline, CDR1 is MNHEY and CDR2 SVGAGI. The CDR3 covers 13 residues. The CDR3 reads CASIKGSAYGYTF. CDR3 DNA: TGTGCCAGCATTAAGGGGTCTGCCTATGGCTACACCTTC.

This rearrangement joins TRBV2 to TRBJ1-4; D not certain. Germline loops: CDR1 SNHLY, CDR2 FYNNEI. V was cut by 4 bases and J by 2 bases, with 11 bases left in between. CDR3 size: 15 residues. CDR3: CASSALRETNEKLFF. In DNA, the CDR3 is TGTGCCAGCAGTGCCCTTCGTGAGACTAATGAAAAACTGTTTTTT. The entire variable domain, with the rest obtained from reference TRBV2 and TRBJ1-4, is as follows: EPEVTQTPSHQVTQMGQEVILRCVPISNHLYFYWYRQILGQKVEFLVSFYNNEISEKSEIFDDQFSVERPDGSNFTLKIRSTKLEDSAMYFCASSALRETNEKLFFGSGTQLSVL.

This chain joins TRBV10-2 and TRBJ2-7; no firm D call. The germline CDR1 and CDR2 sequences are WSHSY and SAAADI. This CDR3 has 12 amino acids. Trimming left V 0 bases short and J 4 bases short, with 4 bases between. CDR3 sequence: CASSESGYEQYF. Written as DNA, the CDR3 is TGCGCCAGCAGTGAGTCAGGATACGAGCAGTACTTC.

The genes are TRBV7-3 and TRBJ2-7; 9 bases are shared with TRBD1. CDR3 length: 14 amino acids. V lost 5 bases to trimming and J lost 0 bases; unmatched junction nucleotides: 2. In germline, CDR1 is SGHTA, CDR2 FQGTGA. CDR3 loop: CASSPTGGSYEQYF. CDR3 sequence (DNA): TGTGCCAGCAGCCCGACAGGGGGCTCCTACGAGCAGTACTTC.

This clonotype was observed a few times. The chain employs TRBV20-1 and TRBJ2-3; 7 bases are shared with TRBD1. The CDR3 spans 13 residues. Germline assignment: CDR1 DFQATT and CDR2 SNEGSKA (reference sequence). V shed 6 bases, J shed 4 bases, and the junction held 7 bases outside the gene matches. The CDR3 here is CSATGQRADTQYF. The CDR3 DNA is TGCAGTGCCACGGGACAGCGTGCAGATACGCAGTATTTT.

In its sample, this clonotype was seen many times. Here the CDR3 reads CASSMEWGRPNQPQHF. In DNA form, the CDR3 reads TGTGCCAGTAGTATGGAATGGGGCAGACCCAATCAGCCCCAGCATTTT. The chain uses TRBV19 and TRBJ1-5; a possible D gene is TRBD1 (5 bases). The V gene's germline CDR1 is LNHDA and CDR2 SQIVND (reference sequence). The V and J ends lost 3 bases and 3 bases respectively, with 15 bases between them. The CDR3 loop spans 16 amino acids.

This clonotype showed up just a few times. The V gene is TRBV7-9, the J gene TRBJ2-4; TRBD1 matches at 7 bases. V shed 5 bases and J 11 bases; nucleotides not matched to a gene: 6. The germline gives CDR1 SEHNR, CDR2 FQNEAQ (reference sequence). This CDR3 is built from 12 residues. CDR3 nucleotide sequence: TGTGCCAGCAGCCCCTCCGGGACAGTTCAGTACTTC. It specifies CASSPSGTVQYF.

This clonotype has more than one count but fewer than ten. The chain couples TRBV5-1 to TRBJ2-2, with D perhaps TRBD1 or TRBD2 (5 bases each). The CDR3 is 14 amino acids. Per the germline V gene, CDR1 is SGHRS and CDR2 is YFSETQ. V dropped 7 bases and J dropped 6 bases, with 16 bases sitting between them. CDR3 bases: TGCGCCAGCGCCCCCTCCCCGGGGCCCGGGGAGCTGTTTTTT. This gives the protein CASAPSPGPGELFF.

This clonotype was recorded many times. This chain joins TRBV4-1 and TRBJ1-1, with D possibly matching TRBD1 (5 bases). The CDR3 has 16 residues. V gave up 0 bases and J gave up 0 bases, with 11 bases separating them. Germline assignment: CDR1 MGHRA and CDR2 YSYEKL. CDR3 sequence reads: CASSQEVTAMNTEAFF. CDR3 sequence (DNA): TGCGCCAGCAGCCAAGAGGTGACAGCTATGAACACTGAAGCTTTCTTT.

In this sample, this clonotype turned up a few times. CDR3 sequence: CASSLGTGVSNEQFF. CDR3 nucleotide sequence: TGTGCCAGCAGCTTAGGGACAGGGGTTTCCAATGAGCAGTTCTTC. This chain uses TRBV7-2 with TRBJ2-1, with 9 bases aligning to TRBD1. Germline CDR1 reads SGHTA; CDR2 reads FQGNSA. The V segment lost 1 base and the J segment 6 bases; nucleotides outside the gene matches: 4. This CDR3 contains 15 residues.

This clonotype was detected many times. Written as DNA, the CDR3 is TGTGCCAGCAGGGATAGAACCGGCACAGATACGCAGTATTTT. Translation gives CASRDRTGTDTQYF. The chain is built from TRBV6-1 and TRBJ2-3, with no clear D. This CDR3 comprises 14 residues. CDR1 is MNHNS, CDR2 SASEGT, per germline. Trimming removed 6 bases at V and 1 base at J, with 11 bases between.

This clonotype has more than one count but fewer than ten. This chain joins TRBV11-3 and TRBJ2-2; D remains ambiguous. Germline CDR1 is SGHNT and CDR2 is YENEEA. V was trimmed by 1 base and J by 1 base, leaving 10 bases between them. The CDR3 is made up of 16 amino acids. The CDR3 here is CASSLVIGGNTGELFF. In DNA form, the CDR3 reads TGTGCCAGCAGCTTAGTCATCGGCGGGAACACCGGGGAGCTGTTTTTT.

This clonotype has more than one count but fewer than ten. This rearrangement joins TRBV6-1 to TRBJ1-6, with 7 nucleotides matching TRBD1. Trimming took 3 bases from V and 7 from J; bases not matched to a gene: 6. Looked up from germline, CDR1 is MNHNS and CDR2 is SASEGT. This CDR3 has 15 amino acids. DNA of the CDR3: TGTGCCAGCAGTGATCCGGGACAGATGAATTCACCCCTCCACTTT. This translates into CASSDPGQMNSPLHF.

The V call is TRBV6-2 or TRBV6-3, the J call TRBJ2-3; a possible D gene is TRBD2 (6 bases). Trimming removed 8 bases at V and 3 bases at J, with 15 bases between. The germline V gene encodes CDR1 MNHEY and CDR2 SVGEGT. The CDR3 covers 14 residues. The DNA of the CDR3 is TGTGCCAGCCTCGACCGGGGGAGTACAGATACGCAGTATTTT. Translated, it gives CASLDRGSTDTQYF.

Regarding this clonotype: A read error is possible here, since a much larger clone lies one base away. This rearrangement joins TRBV6-5 to TRBJ2-7; 9 bases match TRBD1. Germline V CDR1 and CDR2: MNHEY, SVGAGI. CDR3 length equals 16 residues. CDR3 sequence (DNA): TGTGCCAGCGGTTACTCGATGGGACAGGGAGTGAACGAGCAGTACTTC. As protein: CASGYSMGQGVNEQYF.

This clonotype occurred many times. The J gene is TRBJ2-1, the V gene TRBV9; 8 nucleotides match TRBD2. The CDR3 extends over 19 amino acids. Germline values: CDR1 SGDLS, CDR2 YYNGEE. Trimming removed 0 bases from V and 0 bases from J; junction bases left unmatched: 11. The DNA for the CDR3 is TGTGCCAGCAGCGTAGAACCAGCGGGGGTCTTCCGCTCCTACAATGAGCAGTTCTTC. Its translation is CASSVEPAGVFRSYNEQFF.

With respect to this clonotype: A much larger clone is a single base away; this may be a read error. This rearrangement joins TRBV7-2 to TRBJ2-7; 10 bases are shared with TRBD2. Germline values: CDR1 SGHTA, CDR2 FQGNSA. V trimming: 7 bases; J trimming: 0 bases; junction bases outside the gene matches: 3. This CDR3 contains 14 residues. DNA for the CDR3: TGTGCCAGCAACCTAGCGGGGGACTCCTACGAGCAGTACGTC. As protein: CASNLAGDSYEQYV.

The chain employs TRBV6-5 and TRBJ2-7, with TRBD1 matching over 7 bases. Germline CDR1 is MNHEY and CDR2 is SVGAGI. This CDR3 region has 12 residues. The ends lost 6 bases at V and 6 bases at J; junction bases unmatched: 5. CDR3 amino acids: CASRVQGSEQYF. Here the CDR3 DNA reads TGTGCCAGCAGAGTACAGGGGAGCGAGCAGTACTTC.

The gene calls are TRBV27 and TRBJ2-7; 9 bases map to TRBD1. Trimming removed 8 bases from V and 2 bases from J; junction bases left unmatched: 4. This CDR3 is 13 amino acids long. Germline V gene lookup returns CDR1 MNHEY and CDR2 SMNVEV (reference sequence). The CDR3 loop is CASARDRAYEQYF. CDR3 nucleotide sequence: TGTGCCAGCGCCAGGGACAGGGCCTACGAGCAGTACTTC.

The V gene is TRBV7-9, the J gene TRBJ2-1; no reliable D call. The CDR3 has 13 amino acids. From germline, CDR1 is SEHNR and CDR2 FQNEAQ (reference sequence). V lost 5 bases and J lost 8, with 13 bases in between. The CDR3 DNA sequence: TGTGCCAGCAGCATATCAGCCTTGGATGAGCAGTTCTTC. Translating gives CASSISALDEQFF.

This rearrangement joins TRBV12-3 or TRBV12-4 to TRBJ1-1; 7 bases are a match to TRBD1. The V segment lost 4 bases and the J segment 4 bases; nucleotides outside the gene matches: 9. This CDR3 has 15 residues. The CDR3: CASSSTGRGSTEAFF. Written as DNA, the CDR3 is TGTGCCAGCAGTTCGACAGGGAGGGGAAGCACTGAAGCTTTCTTT.

This clonotype was counted at least ten times. The chain carries TRBV14 and TRBJ1-6; D is unresolved. The length of the CDR3 is 12 residues. The V and J ends lost 4 bases and 6 bases respectively, with 4 bases between them. Looked up from germline, CDR1 is SGHDN and CDR2 is FVKESK. CDR3: CASSPVNSPLHF. The DNA of the CDR3 is TGTGCCAGCAGCCCAGTTAATTCACCCCTCCACTTT.

Only one count was recorded for this clonotype. The rearrangement uses TRBV2 and TRBJ2-7; TRBD1 is a possible D gene (6 bases). CDR1 and CDR2 from the germline V gene are SNHLY and FYNNEI. V was pared by 6 bases and J by 7 bases, with 13 bases between. CDR3 size: 12 residues. CDR3 loop: CASRGDQGEQYF. The DNA for the CDR3 is TGTGCCAGCAGGGGGGACCAGGGGGAGCAGTACTTC.

This chain joins TRBV2 and TRBJ1-6, with D possibly TRBD1 on 5 matching bases. Germline V gene lookup returns CDR1 SNHLY and CDR2 FYNNEI. V lost 7 bases, J lost 10 bases, and 17 bases lay in between. This CDR3 is 14 amino acids long. The CDR3 sequence is CASNGDPSSSPLHF. CDR3 in DNA: TGTGCCAGCAATGGGGACCCCTCTTCGTCACCCCTCCACTTT.

The chain is built from TRBV5-1 and TRBJ1-4, with D tentatively TRBD1 (6 bases). CDR3 length: 16 amino acids. Germline CDR1 reads SGHRS; CDR2 reads YFSETQ. The V and J ends lost 3 bases and 0 bases respectively, with 12 bases between them. DNA for the CDR3: TGCGCCAGCAGCTACAGGGATTCGTCAACTAATGAAAAACTGTTTTTT. It codes for CASSYRDSSTNEKLFF.

The V and J genes are TRBV3-1 and TRBJ1-6; a possible D gene is TRBD1 (5 bases). The CDR3 loop spans 16 amino acids. The germline V gene encodes CDR1 LGHDT and CDR2 YNNKEL (reference sequence). The ends were cut back, 3 bases at V and 3 bases at J, with 12 bases in the middle. CDR3 sequence reads: CASSQGVGNYNSPLHF. In nucleotides, the CDR3 is TGTGCCAGCAGCCAGGGGGTCGGGAACTATAATTCACCCCTCCACTTT.